Shown below are 24 T cell receptor beta chains from a single sample sequenced in a study of blood T cell repertoires in COVID-19. Clones were read by immunoSEQ multiplex PCR, and TCRdb kept only the in-frame ones, dropping some. In the table there are about 250,000 clones, roughly 87% of which are singletons. The sequenced material came from peripheral blood. All receptors come from a man younger than 35 with active or convalescent COVID-19.

This clone was counted ten times or more. This rearrangement joins TRBV12-5 to TRBJ2-7; 9 nucleotides match TRBD2. Germline V gives CDR1 LGHNT, CDR2 FRNRAP. Trimming at V came to 7 bases and at J to 6 bases, leaving 7 bases not matched to a gene. This CDR3 region has 13 residues. CDR3 bases: TGTGCTAGTGCACGGACTAGCGCGTCCGAGCAGTACTTC. Translation gives CASARTSASEQYF. The full variable domain, with the rest looked up from reference TRBV12-5 and TRBJ2-7, is DARVTQTPRHKVTEMGQEVTMRCQPILGHNTVFWYRQTMMQGLELLAYFRNRAPLDDSGMPKDRFSAEMPDATLATLKIQPSEPRDSAVYFCASARTSASEQYFGPGTRLTVT.

V and J are TRBV12-3 or TRBV12-4 and TRBJ2-1, with a tentative D call TRBD1 (6 bases). This CDR3 is built from 13 residues. The germline V and J ends were trimmed by 6 bases and 6 bases, with 12 bases remaining between them. The CDR3 nucleotides read TGTGCCAGCAGGTCGACAGGTTCCAATGAGCAGTTCTTC. Amino acids: CASRSTGSNEQFF.

This clone was seen only a few times. The V gene is TRBV20-1, the J gene TRBJ2-7; D is uncertain. V gave up 1 base and J gave up 4 bases, with 5 bases separating them. Germline values: CDR1 DFQATT, CDR2 SNEGSKA (reference sequence). This CDR3 comprises 11 residues. The CDR3 sequence: CSARGEYEQYF. Written as DNA, the CDR3 is TGCAGTGCTAGAGGCGAATACGAGCAGTACTTC.

The chain joins TRBV11-3 to TRBJ2-7, with 9 bases matching TRBD2. Germline-derived CDR1 and CDR2 are SGHNT and YENEEA. With 3 bases clipped from V and 5 bases from J, the junction kept 8 bases outside the gene matches. This CDR3 spans 15 amino acids. The CDR3 loop is CASSFRGGRADEQYF. The CDR3, as DNA: TGTGCCAGCAGCTTTAGAGGCGGGAGGGCCGACGAGCAGTACTTC.

This chain uses TRBV27 with TRBJ1-2; D unclear. V was clipped by 6 bases and J by 6 bases, with 20 bases between them. Germline V gene sequence: CDR1 MNHEY, CDR2 SMNVEV (reference sequence). The CDR3 is 15 amino acids. CDR3 protein: CASSPEEQTVDGYTF. In nucleotides, the CDR3 is TGTGCCAGCAGCCCCGAAGAACAGACGGTCGATGGCTACACCTTC.

This CDR3 reads CANSGSLTDTQYF. For the CDR3, the DNA is TGTGCCAACAGCGGGAGTCTCACAGATACGCAGTATTTT. V gene TRBV6-2 or TRBV6-3 combines with J gene TRBJ2-3; TRBD2 agrees at 8 bases. The CDR3 is 13 amino acids. V dropped 10 bases and J dropped 2; count of bases not matched to a gene: 5. The germline V gene encodes CDR1 MNHEY and CDR2 SVGEGT.

This chain links TRBV4-3 with TRBJ2-5; the D gene is possibly TRBD2 (6 bases). In germline, CDR1 is LGHNA, CDR2 YSLEER. CDR3 size: 14 residues. The V gene lost 2 bases and the J gene lost 5 bases, with 12 bases spanning the gap. CDR3 nucleotides: TGCGCCAGCAGCCAAACGCTAGCGACGGAGACCCAGTACTTC. It specifies CASSQTLATETQYF.

The chain employs TRBV5-5 and TRBJ2-4, with a weak D call TRBD2 (7 bases). Germline CDR1 and CDR2: SGHKS and YYEKEE (reference sequence). With 0 bases removed from V and 8 bases from J, the gap between germline ends came to 12 bases. The CDR3 runs 14 residues. DNA for the CDR3: TGTGCCAGCAGCTTGGAAACAGGGAGGGACATTCAGTACTTC. The encoded protein is CASSLETGRDIQYF.

The gene calls are TRBV6-5 and TRBJ1-2; D is possibly TRBD1 (6 bases). V gave up 6 bases and J gave up 6 bases, with 17 bases separating them. The CDR3 is 14 residues long. CDR1 is MNHEY, CDR2 SVGAGI, per germline. Here the CDR3 reads CASSPPNRENGYTF. CDR3 nucleotide sequence: TGTGCCAGCAGCCCACCCAACAGGGAAAATGGCTACACCTTC.

This rearrangement joins TRBV5-6 to TRBJ2-7; possible D gene TRBD1, 6 bases. CDR3 length: 13 residues. The V end was cut by 2 bases, the J end by 4 bases, with 10 bases between. CDR1 is SGHDT, CDR2 YYEEEE, per germline. CDR3 nucleotide sequence: TGTGCCAGCAGCTTTCAAGACAGGTACGAGCAGTACTTC. As protein: CASSFQDRYEQYF.

The chain is built from TRBV5-4 and TRBJ1-6, with D possibly matching TRBD1 (6 bases). CDR1 is SGHNT, CDR2 YYREEE, per germline (reference sequence). The V and J ends lost 1 base and 0 bases respectively, with 17 bases between them. This CDR3 contains 19 residues. CDR3 sequence reads: CASSLFWDKINSYNSPLHF. The DNA for the CDR3 is TGTGCCAGCAGCTTGTTTTGGGACAAGATAAACTCCTATAATTCACCCCTCCACTTT.

The CDR3 loop is CASRTGSSYNEQFF. The DNA of the CDR3 is TGTGCCAGCAGAACAGGGTCCTCCTACAATGAGCAGTTCTTC. V usage is TRBV25-1 and J usage is TRBJ2-1; D may be TRBD1 (6 bases). V was trimmed by 6 bases and J by 0 bases, leaving 9 bases between them. This CDR3 spans 14 amino acids. The germline gives CDR1 MGHDK, CDR2 SYGVNS.

The chain employs TRBV30 and TRBJ2-5, with 10 bases aligning to TRBD2. The length of the CDR3 is 15 residues. V lost 0 bases, J lost 1 base, and 2 bases stayed unmatched. Germline values: CDR1 GTSNPN, CDR2 SVGIG (reference sequence). The CDR3 region is CAWSVAGGPQETQYF. The CDR3 coding sequence is TGTGCCTGGAGTGTAGCGGGGGGGCCCCAAGAGACCCAGTACTTC.

This clone was picked up one time. Here the CDR3 reads CASSEFRGGGEKLFF. The CDR3 coding sequence is TGTGCCAGCAGTGAATTCAGGGGCGGTGGAGAAAAACTGTTTTTT. J is TRBJ1-4 and V is TRBV2, with D possibly TRBD1 on 6 matching bases. Trimming left V 2 bases short and J 8 bases short, with 15 bases between. CDR1 is SNHLY, CDR2 FYNNEI, per germline. The CDR3 spans 15 residues. The whole variable domain, remainder taken from reference TRBV2 and TRBJ1-4, is EPEVTQTPSHQVTQMGQEVILRCVPISNHLYFYWYRQILGQKVEFLVSFYNNEISEKSEIFDDQFSVERPDGSNFTLKIRSTKLEDSAMYFCASSEFRGGGEKLFFGSGTQLSVL.

The chain employs TRBV2 and TRBJ2-7, with unresolved D. The V gene's germline CDR1 is SNHLY and CDR2 FYNNEI. This CDR3 comprises 16 residues. V gave up 7 bases and J gave up 0 bases, with 19 bases separating them. The CDR3 spells CASKAGNPYPSYEQYF. The CDR3 DNA follows: TGTGCCAGCAAAGCAGGAAATCCTTATCCCTCCTACGAGCAGTACTTC.

Points on this clone: The DNA is omitted, as the CDR3 cannot be located on it reliably, and the CDR3 follows TCRdb's listing. J is TRBJ2-7 and V is TRBV5-6; the table's D call of TRBD1 was not tested on the DNA. The CDR3 length is 14 residues, termini included. Looked up from germline, CDR1 is SGHDT and CDR2 is YYEEEE. The CDR3 spells CASSSVGAGATEYF.

This chain links TRBV4-3 with TRBJ2-7, with 12 nucleotides matching TRBD1. J gave up 6 bases and V 0 bases, and 6 bases lay outside the gene matches. The CDR3 has 16 residues. The V gene's germline CDR1 is LGHNA and CDR2 YSLEER. In nucleotides, the CDR3 is TGCGCCAGCAGCCAAGATGAAGGGACAGGGGGCTCCGAGCAGTACTTC. As protein: CASSQDEGTGGSEQYF.

The J gene is TRBJ2-1, the V gene TRBV6-4; possible D gene TRBD2, 6 bases. The CDR3 length is 15 residues. Trimming shortened V by 6 bases and J by 1 base, and 13 bases separated the two germline ends. Germline V CDR1 and CDR2: MRHNA, SNTAGT. CDR3 loop: CASRREDLSYNEQFF. In DNA form, the CDR3 reads TGTGCCAGCAGGAGGGAGGATCTGTCCTACAATGAGCAGTTCTTC.

J is TRBJ2-1 and V is TRBV5-1, with 11 bases that match TRBD2. Germline V gene lookup returns CDR1 SGHRS and CDR2 YFSETQ. The junction had 5 bases not matched to a gene; V was cut back by 2 bases and J by 10 bases. This CDR3 is 14 amino acids long. The CDR3 reads CASSFSGRAQEQFF. CDR3 sequence (DNA): TGCGCCAGCAGCTTTAGCGGGAGGGCCCAGGAGCAGTTCTTC.

The chain couples TRBV2 to TRBJ1-2; D perhaps matches TRBD1 (6 bases). V lost 8 bases and J 8 bases, leaving 24 bases between the germline ends. Germline CDR1 reads SNHLY; CDR2 reads FYNNEI. The CDR3 contains 15 residues. The CDR3 spells CASAGLRGRNPGYTF. The CDR3 bases are TGTGCCAGCGCGGGTTTGCGGGGGCGGAATCCGGGCTACACCTTC.

The CDR3 nucleotides are TGCGCCAGCAGCCGCAGCGGCGGTACCCATCAGCCCCAGCATTTT. Protein: CASSRSGGTHQPQHF. This chain uses TRBV5-1 with TRBJ1-5; D remains ambiguous. Germline CDR1 reads SGHRS; CDR2 reads YFSETQ. Trimming removed 4 bases at V and 5 bases at J, with 16 bases between. The CDR3 sequence is 15 residues long.

This chain uses TRBV9 with TRBJ1-5; D remains unclear. The CDR3 has 14 amino acids. CDR1 SGDLS and CDR2 YYNGEE come from the germline V gene. V dropped 0 bases and J dropped 4 bases, with 8 bases sitting between them. CDR3 nucleotides: TGTGCCAGCAGCGTAGGGTCAGGTAATCAGCCCCAGCATTTT. Amino acids: CASSVGSGNQPQHF.

The chain has TRBV19 and TRBJ2-1; 9 bases map to TRBD2. CDR3 length: 17 residues. Germline V CDR1 and CDR2: LNHDA, SQIVND (reference sequence). V gave up 0 bases and J gave up 9 bases; unmatched junction bases: 12. The CDR3 spells CASSIEWREGPLGEQFF. As DNA, the CDR3 is TGTGCCAGTAGTATAGAGTGGCGGGAGGGCCCCCTCGGTGAGCAGTTCTTC.

Written as DNA, the CDR3 is TGTGCCAGCAGCAGCGGGACCGTTACAGATACGCAGTATTTT. It is translated as CASSSGTVTDTQYF. V and J are TRBV21-1 and TRBJ2-3; TRBD2 is taken as the D call from the table, unchecked against the DNA. TRBV21-1 is labeled a pseudogene. The CDR3 consists of 14 residues.